This TCR beta chain was captured in a study of cytomegalovirus exposure and HLA in healthy donors. Germline CDR1 reads LNHDA; CDR2 reads SQIVND (reference sequence). J gave up 6 bases and V 3 bases, and 6 bases lay outside the gene matches. CDR3 length equals 15 residues. The data were produced by immunoSEQ multiplex PCR, yet TCRdb's version contains in-frame clones alone and is incomplete. The data hold some 41,000 clones, with under 95% observed a single time. General study results and limits: In vitro, a few CMV-associated chains proved specific for CMV antigens. The investigators catalogued 164 TCR beta chains as cytomegalovirus-associated. Reports showed the classifier diagnosing cytomegalovirus status with high specificity and sensitivity. Most sequenced TCRs were rare (though some public TCRs occurred in many donors).

A note on this clone: Its antigen is as yet unknown.

The origin of this receptor is a woman aged 18 to 35 in good health and CMV-seronegative. The rearrangement uses TRBV19 and TRBJ2-7; 12 nucleotides match TRBD1. Sequenced material: PBMCs. The CDR3 nucleotides are TGTGCCAGTAGTATGATCGGGACAGGGGGCTCCGAGCAGTACTTC. Translated, it gives CASSMIGTGGSEQYF. The full variable domain, in which reference TRBV19 and TRBJ2-7 provide the parts outside the CDR3, is DGGITQSPKYLFRKEGQNVTLSCEQNLNHDAMYWYRQDPGQGLRLIYYSQIVNDFQKGDIAEGYSVSREKKESFPLTVTSAQKNPTAFYLCASSMIGTGGSEQYFGPGTRLTVT.